These 16 T cell receptor beta chains originate from one sample sequenced in a study of T cells after yellow fever vaccination (dated by TCRdb to between 2017 and 2020). Receptors were amplified or captured by 5' RACE. The instrument given in TCRdb is Illumina HiSeq 2500. TCRdb trimmed the raw reads at Q25, called clones with MiXCR and kept productive beta chains. Each record represents a unique CDR3 protein, reported with the most common genes and DNA among its rows. Within this sample are more than 110,000 distinct CDR3 sequences, with more than 6.5% of them counted one time only. Approximately 0.64% of the sample belongs to the ten largest clones. Reading the label with the study, this specimen's treatment or condition is: live attenuated yellow fever vaccine strain. The starting material was CD4+ T cells sorted from PBMCs, obtained 10 days after the yellow fever booster vaccination. All receptors come from a man aged 25-45 years who received the YFV17D yellow fever vaccine.

The table lists this clonotype with many counts. The rearrangement joins TRBV15 to TRBJ1-1; the D is unclear. Germline CDR1 and CDR2: LNHNV and YYDKDF (reference sequence). The CDR3 has 15 amino acids. The germline V and J ends were trimmed by 6 bases and 0 bases, with 14 bases remaining between them. The DNA of the CDR3 is TGTGCCACCAGACCCCTGGACGGATTGAACACTGAAGCTTTCTTT. Translated: CATRPLDGLNTEAFF.

The sample holds many counts of this clonotype. The V call is TRBV4-1, the J call TRBJ1-2; TRBD1 matches 8 bases. The CDR3 sequence is 15 residues long. Germline CDR1 MGHRA, CDR2 YSYEKL. The V gene end was trimmed by 1 base and the J gene end by 4 bases; junction bases not matched to a gene: 5. CDR3 sequence reads: CASSQGGTGIYGYTF. For the CDR3, the DNA is TGCGCCAGCAGCCAAGGAGGGACAGGTATCTATGGCTACACCTTC.

This clonotype was observed at least ten times. The gene calls are TRBV7-9 and TRBJ2-1, with D uncertain. V dropped 3 bases and J dropped 8 bases, with 8 bases sitting between them. This CDR3 is built from 12 residues. Germline CDR1 SEHNR, CDR2 FQNEAQ (reference sequence). CDR3 region: CASSLNTDEQFF. CDR3 nucleotide sequence: TGTGCCAGCAGCTTGAATACCGATGAGCAGTTCTTC.

This clonotype was detected ten times or more. This chain connects TRBV20-1 to TRBJ1-3, with a tentative D call TRBD1 (5 bases). From germline, CDR1 is DFQATT and CDR2 SNEGSKA (reference sequence). Trimming removed 0 bases from V and 5 bases from J, with 14 bases in between. The length of the CDR3 is 15 residues. CDR3 in DNA: TGCAGTGCTAGAGATCTGGGGGAATCAAGAAACACCATATATTTT. The encoded protein is CSARDLGESRNTIYF.

This clonotype occurred many times. The genes are TRBV5-1 and TRBJ1-1; 7 nucleotides agree with TRBD1. With V trimmed by 2 bases and J by 0 bases, 7 bases remained unmatched. CDR1 SGHRS and CDR2 YFSETQ come from the germline V gene. CDR3 length equals 16 residues. The CDR3 bases are TGCGCCAGCAGCTTCACGGGACAGACCTTGAACACTGAAGCTTTCTTT. It yields the protein CASSFTGQTLNTEAFF.

Ten or more counts support this clonotype. J is TRBJ1-1 and V is TRBV20-1; D call uncertain. Trimming took 8 bases from V and 5 from J, leaving 18 bases between them. This CDR3 spans 13 amino acids. The germline gives CDR1 DFQATT, CDR2 SNEGSKA (reference sequence). The CDR3 here is CSTNRGLATEAFF. The CDR3 DNA is TGCAGTACCAACCGAGGGTTAGCAACTGAAGCTTTCTTT.

This clonotype came up many times. The chain couples TRBV7-2 to TRBJ2-3; TRBD2 matches at 14 bases. Germline CDR1 reads SGHTA; CDR2 reads FQGNSA. Germline trimming cut 5 bases from V and 2 bases from J; bases unmatched to any gene: 3. This CDR3 is built from 16 residues. The CDR3 DNA follows: TGTGCCAGCAGCCGGGGACTAGCGGGGGACACAGATACGCAGTATTTT. It encodes CASSRGLAGDTDTQYF.

Many counts were recorded for this clonotype. This sequence joins TRBV7-6 and TRBJ2-1; D perhaps matches TRBD2 (5 bases). Trimming shortened V by 5 bases and J by 4 bases, and 15 bases separated the two germline ends. Germline CDR1 SGHVS, CDR2 FNYEAQ. The CDR3 is 15 amino acids. DNA of the CDR3: TGTGCCAGCAGCGAACTAGGTTCGCAGTACAATGAGCAGTTCTTC. Protein: CASSELGSQYNEQFF.

This clonotype was seen repeatedly, ten times or more. V and J are TRBV2 and TRBJ2-3; 9 nucleotides line up with TRBD1. The CDR3 spans 15 residues. V gave up 7 bases and J gave up 7 bases; unmatched junction bases: 12. Per the germline V gene, CDR1 is SNHLY and CDR2 is FYNNEI. The CDR3 DNA is TGTGCCAGCACCGAATCGGGACAGGGCGGCTATACGCAGTATTTT. This translates into CASTESGQGGYTQYF. Variable domain in full (rest from reference TRBV2 and TRBJ2-3): EPEVTQTPSHQVTQMGQEVILRCVPISNHLYFYWYRQILGQKVEFLVSFYNNEISEKSEIFDDQFSVERPDGSNFTLKIRSTKLEDSAMYFCASTESGQGGYTQYFGPGTRLTVL.

V is TRBV29-1 and J is TRBJ2-1; D assignment may be TRBD1 or TRBD2 (5 bases each). V was cut by 5 bases and J by 6 bases, with 20 bases left in between. The CDR3 is made up of 15 amino acids. Germline lookup yields CDR1 SQVTM and CDR2 ANQGSEA. CDR3 amino acids: CSVSLSGKGTNEQFF. The CDR3 coding sequence is TGCAGCGTTTCCCTCTCCGGGAAGGGGACCAATGAGCAGTTCTTC.

This clonotype has a count of ten or more. The rearrangement joins TRBV7-2 to TRBJ2-1; tentatively, D is TRBD2 (5 bases). CDR1 is SGHTA and CDR2 is FQGNSA in the germline V gene. V was cut by 4 bases and J by 10 bases, with 11 bases left in between. The CDR3 has 12 amino acids. CDR3 DNA sequence: TGTGCCAGCAGCTCCGGGGTCGGCGAGCAGTTCTTC. Protein: CASSSGVGEQFF.

At least ten counts were recorded for this clonotype. The rearrangement joins TRBV10-3 to TRBJ2-6; D is unresolved. The CDR3 has 12 residues. V was pared by 11 bases and J by 4 bases, with 9 bases between. Germline-derived CDR1 and CDR2 are ENHRY and SYGVKD. CDR3 coding DNA: TGTGCCGTAAACCAGGGGGCCAACGTCCTGACTTTC. Translating it yields CAVNQGANVLTF.

Ten or more counts support this clonotype. The rearrangement joins TRBV5-4 to TRBJ2-3; D not resolved. Looked up from germline, CDR1 is SGHNT and CDR2 is YYREEE (reference sequence). Trimming took off 6 bases at V and 5 bases at J, with 7 bases between the two ends. This CDR3 comprises 11 residues. The CDR3 is CASTTQDTQYF. In nucleotides, the CDR3 is TGTGCCAGCACGACTCAAGATACGCAGTATTTT.

This clonotype was found many times. This sequence joins TRBV5-1 and TRBJ2-7, with D tentatively TRBD1 or TRBD2 (6 bases each). The length of the CDR3 is 15 residues. Germline V gene lookup returns CDR1 SGHRS and CDR2 YFSETQ. Trimming left V 3 bases short and J 0 bases short, with 13 bases between. The CDR3 DNA reads TGCGCCAGCAGCTCAACAGGGACTGACTCCTACGAGCAGTACTTC. Protein product: CASSSTGTDSYEQYF.

This clonotype has a count of ten or more. V gene TRBV7-2 combines with J gene TRBJ2-7; D may be TRBD1 (5 bases). Germline V gene sequence: CDR1 SGHTA, CDR2 FQGNSA. Trimming cost V 3 bases and J 0 bases, with 6 bases left between them. This CDR3 comprises 13 residues. The CDR3 nucleotides are TGTGCCAGCAGCTTGGACACCTCCTACGAGCAGTACTTC. Amino acids: CASSLDTSYEQYF. Complete variable domain (other parts from reference TRBV7-2 and TRBJ2-7): GAGVSQSPSNKVTEKGKDVELRCDPISGHTALYWYRQSLGQGLEFLIYFQGNSAPDKSGLPSDRFSAERTGGSVSTLTIQRTQQEDSAVYLCASSLDTSYEQYFGPGTRLTVT.

Many counts were recorded for this clonotype. V is TRBV12-3 or TRBV12-4 and J is TRBJ1-6; maybe TRBD1 (5 bases). The V and J ends lost 6 bases and 7 bases respectively, with 16 bases between them. This CDR3 is built from 15 residues. The CDR3 coding sequence is TGTGCCAGCAGGCCGCCGGTGGGGCCGAATTCACCCCTCCACTTT. Protein sequence: CASRPPVGPNSPLHF.